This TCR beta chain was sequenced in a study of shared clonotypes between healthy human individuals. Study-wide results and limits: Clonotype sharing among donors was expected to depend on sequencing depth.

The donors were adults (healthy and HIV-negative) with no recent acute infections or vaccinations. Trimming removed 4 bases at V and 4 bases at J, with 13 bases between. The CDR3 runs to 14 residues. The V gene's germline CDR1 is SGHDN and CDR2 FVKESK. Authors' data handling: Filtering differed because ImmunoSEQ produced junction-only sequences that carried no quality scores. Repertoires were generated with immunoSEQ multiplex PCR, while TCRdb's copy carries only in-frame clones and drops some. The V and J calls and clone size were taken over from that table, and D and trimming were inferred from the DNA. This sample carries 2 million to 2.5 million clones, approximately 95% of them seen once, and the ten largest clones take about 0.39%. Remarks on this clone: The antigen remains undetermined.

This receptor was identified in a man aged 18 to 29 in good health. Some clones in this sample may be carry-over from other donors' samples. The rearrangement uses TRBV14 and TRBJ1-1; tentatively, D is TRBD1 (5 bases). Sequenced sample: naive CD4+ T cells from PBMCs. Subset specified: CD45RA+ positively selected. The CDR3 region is CASSLSLGGTEAFF. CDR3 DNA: TGTGCCAGCAGCCTCAGTCTGGGGGGCACTGAAGCTTTCTTT.